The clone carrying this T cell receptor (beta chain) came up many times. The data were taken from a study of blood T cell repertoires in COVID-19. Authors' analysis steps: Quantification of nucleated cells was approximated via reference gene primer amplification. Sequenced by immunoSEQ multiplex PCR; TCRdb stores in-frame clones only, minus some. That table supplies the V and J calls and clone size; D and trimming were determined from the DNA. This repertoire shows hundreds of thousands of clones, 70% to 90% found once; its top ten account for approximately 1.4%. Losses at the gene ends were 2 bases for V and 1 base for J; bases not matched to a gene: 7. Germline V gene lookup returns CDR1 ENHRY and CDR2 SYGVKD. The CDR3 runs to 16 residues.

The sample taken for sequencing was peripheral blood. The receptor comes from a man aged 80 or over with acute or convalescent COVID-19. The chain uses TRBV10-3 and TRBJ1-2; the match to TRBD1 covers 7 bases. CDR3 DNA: TGTGCCATCAGTGAGGGGACAGTACTTGATAACTATGGCTACACCTTC. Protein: CAISEGTVLDNYGYTF.